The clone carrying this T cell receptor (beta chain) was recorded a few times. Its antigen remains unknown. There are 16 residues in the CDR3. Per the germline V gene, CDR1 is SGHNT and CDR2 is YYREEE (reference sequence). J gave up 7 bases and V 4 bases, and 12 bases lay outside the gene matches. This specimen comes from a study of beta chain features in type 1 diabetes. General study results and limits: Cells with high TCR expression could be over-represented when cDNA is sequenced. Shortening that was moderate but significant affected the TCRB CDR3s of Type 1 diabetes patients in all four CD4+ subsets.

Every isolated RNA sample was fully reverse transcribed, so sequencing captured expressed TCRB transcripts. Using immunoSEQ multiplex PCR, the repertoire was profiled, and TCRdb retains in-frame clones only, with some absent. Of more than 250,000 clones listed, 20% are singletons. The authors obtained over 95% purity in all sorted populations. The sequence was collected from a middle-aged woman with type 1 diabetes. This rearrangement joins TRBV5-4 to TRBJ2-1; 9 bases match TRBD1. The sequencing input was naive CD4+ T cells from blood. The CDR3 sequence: CASSPRTGQGDNEQFF. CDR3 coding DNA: TGTGCCAGCAGCCCACGAACGGGACAGGGAGATAATGAGCAGTTCTTC.